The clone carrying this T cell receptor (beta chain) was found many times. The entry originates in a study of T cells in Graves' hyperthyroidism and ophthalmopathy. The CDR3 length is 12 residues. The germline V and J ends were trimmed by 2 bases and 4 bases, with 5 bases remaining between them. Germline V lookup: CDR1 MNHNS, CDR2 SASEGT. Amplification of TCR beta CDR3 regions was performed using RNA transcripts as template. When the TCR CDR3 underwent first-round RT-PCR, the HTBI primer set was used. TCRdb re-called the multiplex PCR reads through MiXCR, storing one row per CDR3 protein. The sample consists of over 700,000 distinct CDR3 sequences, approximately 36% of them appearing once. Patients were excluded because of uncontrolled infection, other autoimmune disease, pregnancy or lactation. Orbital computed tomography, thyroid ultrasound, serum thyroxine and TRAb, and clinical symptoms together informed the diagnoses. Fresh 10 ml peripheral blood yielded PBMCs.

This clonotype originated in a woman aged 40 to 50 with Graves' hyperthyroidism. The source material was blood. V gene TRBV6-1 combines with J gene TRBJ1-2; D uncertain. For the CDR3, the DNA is TGTGCCAGCAGTGAATACCGCTATGGCTACACCTTC. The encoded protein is CASSEYRYGYTF.